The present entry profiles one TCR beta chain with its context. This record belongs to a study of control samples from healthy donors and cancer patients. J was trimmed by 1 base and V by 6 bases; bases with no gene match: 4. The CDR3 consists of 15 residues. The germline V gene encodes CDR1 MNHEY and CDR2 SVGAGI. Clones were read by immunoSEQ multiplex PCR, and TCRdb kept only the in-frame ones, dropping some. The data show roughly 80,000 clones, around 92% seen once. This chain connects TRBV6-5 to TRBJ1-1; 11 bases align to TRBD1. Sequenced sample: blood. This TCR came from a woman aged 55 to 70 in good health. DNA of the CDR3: TGTGCCAGCAGACCGGGACAGGGGGAGAACACTGAAGCTTTCTTT. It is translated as CASRPGQGENTEAFF.